A selection of T cell receptor beta chains follows, all from one sample in a study of blood T cell repertoires in COVID-19. Assay used: immunoSEQ multiplex PCR; TCRdb lists only in-frame clones, some missing. Among around 39,000 clones listed, roughly 85% were seen once. Sequencing input: peripheral blood. Receptor source: a man between 35 and 55 years old with active COVID-19. CDR3s include the opening cysteine and the closing phenylalanine or tryptophan. D genes are given only for firm matches. Size values are once, few and many counts, or a class for expanded clones, and some rows have none.

.	TRBV20-1	TRBJ2-5	.	CSVPGGETQYF	TGCAGTGTACCGGGGGGCGAGACCCAGTACTTC
TRBD1	TRBV5-6	TRBJ1-1	.	CASSLARGLGTEAFF	TGTGCCAGCAGCTTGGCCAGGGGGCTGGGCACTGAAGCTTTCTTT
TRBD2	TRBV13	TRBJ2-1	once	CASSGREERSYNEQFF	TGTGCCAGCAGTGGGAGGGAGGAGAGATCCTACAATGAGCAGTTCTTC
.	TRBV5-1	TRBJ2-7	.	CASSPATSYEQYF	TGCGCCAGCAGCCCAGCTACTAGCTACGAGCAGTACTTC
.	TRBV11-2	TRBJ2-7	.	CASSLPAHQAYEQYF	TGTGCCAGCAGCCTCCCCGCGCACCAGGCCTACGAGCAGTACTTC
TRBD1	TRBV28	TRBJ1-2	.	CASSPTGGAWASGYTF	TGTGCCAGCAGTCCAACAGGGGGCGCGTGGGCTAGTGGCTACACCTTC
.	TRBV27	TRBJ2-3	.	CASSAGANSDTQYF	TGTGCCAGCAGCGCAGGGGCCAATAGCGATACGCAGTATTTT
TRBD2	TRBV6-5	TRBJ2-7	.	CASSPGLAGYEQYF	TGTGCCAGCAGCCCAGGACTAGCGGGCTACGAGCAGTACTTC
.	TRBV11-3	TRBJ1-1	medium-sized	CASSQGQNTEAFF	TGTGCCAGCAGCCAAGGACAGAACACTGAAGCTTTCTTT
.	TRBV5-1	TRBJ2-3	.	CASSNTAGQFTDTQYF	TGCGCCAGCAGCAACACAGCAGGACAGTTCACAGATACGCAGTATTTT
TRBD1	TRBV7-9	TRBJ1-1	once	CASSLRQGEDTEAFF	TGTGCCAGCAGCTTACGACAGGGAGAAGACACTGAAGCTTTCTTT
TRBD1	TRBV19	TRBJ1-6	.	CASSPRTGEPNSPLHF	TGTGCCAGTAGTCCTCGGACAGGGGAGCCTAATTCACCCCTCCACTTT
TRBD2	TRBV5-4	TRBJ2-7	.	CASSPGTSGNGEQYF	TGTGCCAGCAGCCCCGGGACTAGCGGGAATGGCGAGCAGTACTTC
TRBD2	TRBV6-2/TRBV6-3	TRBJ2-1	.	CASSSLLAGGPEQFF	TGTGCCAGCAGTTCCCTACTAGCGGGAGGACCTGAGCAGTTCTTC
.	TRBV11-2	TRBJ2-1	.	CASSLVVGAKNEQFF	TGTGCCAGCAGCTTAGTGGTAGGGGCAAAGAATGAGCAGTTCTTC
TRBD2	TRBV10-3	TRBJ2-5	.	CAISDGGSQYF	TGTGCCATCAGTGACGGGGGGTCCCAGTACTTC
TRBD2	TRBV12-3/TRBV12-4	TRBJ2-1	.	CASSPGGFNEQFF	TGTGCCAGCAGCCCCGGGGGGTTCAATGAGCAGTTCTTC
.	TRBV11-3	TRBJ2-2	.	CASSRAGLATHGELFF	TGTGCCAGCAGCCGAGCCGGGCTAGCCACACACGGGGAGCTGTTTTTT
.	TRBV19	TRBJ2-2	.	CASSMSGGTHTGELFF	TGTGCCAGTAGTATGTCAGGGGGGACCCACACCGGGGAGCTGTTTTTT
TRBD2	TRBV9	TRBJ2-1	few	CASSPSGTRDNEQFF	TGTGCCAGCAGCCCTTCCGGGACTAGGGACAATGAGCAGTTCTTC
TRBD1	TRBV18	TRBJ2-1	.	CASSPSPNRGGNEQFF	TGTGCCAGCTCACCATCCCCCAACAGGGGTGGGAATGAGCAGTTCTTC
.	TRBV7-8	TRBJ2-7	.	CASSFGSARSSYEQYF	TGTGCCAGCAGCTTCGGTAGCGCCCGTAGCTCCTACGAGCAGTACTTC
TRBD1	TRBV30	TRBJ1-1	.	CAWSGDRGITEAFF	TGTGCCTGGAGTGGGGACAGGGGGATCACTGAAGCTTTCTTT
TRBD2	TRBV6-6	TRBJ2-7	.	CATRGELGLAEQYF	TGTGCCACCCGGGGGGAACTGGGGCTCGCGGAGCAGTACTTC
TRBD1	TRBV19	TRBJ1-2	.	CASSIARGLGGYTF	TGTGCCAGTAGTATCGCCAGGGGGCTCGGTGGCTACACCTTC
TRBD1	TRBV27	TRBJ1-1	once	CASSPDLTGETEAFF	TGTGCCAGCAGTCCAGACCTTACAGGGGAAACTGAAGCTTTCTTT
TRBD2	TRBV19	TRBJ2-7	.	CASSMGLAGLYEQYF	TGTGCCAGTAGTATGGGACTAGCGGGCCTCTACGAGCAGTACTTC
.	TRBV21-1	TRBJ2-2	once	CASSEGQGMSIGSGELFF	TGTGCCAGCAGCGAGGGACAGGGAATGTCTATCGGAAGCGGGGAGCTGTTTTTT
.	TRBV7-2	TRBJ2-5	.	CASSPRRQRVETQYF	TGTGCCAGCAGCCCCCGGAGGCAGCGGGTAGAGACCCAGTACTTC
.	TRBV19	TRBJ1-1	.	CASSPGRSETEAFF	TGTGCCAGTAGTCCCGGGAGAAGCGAGACTGAAGCTTTCTTT
.	TRBV7-9	TRBJ2-1	.	CASSPPPAGTHYNEQFF	TGTGCCAGCAGCCCCCCCCCAGCAGGAACTCATTACAATGAGCAGTTCTTC
TRBD1	TRBV27	TRBJ1-1	few	CASSLWGTGAPEAFF	TGTGCCAGCAGTTTATGGGGGACAGGGGCCCCTGAAGCTTTCTTT
TRBD2	TRBV5-1	TRBJ2-1	.	CASSFNTASGSNEQFF	TGCGCCAGCAGCTTTAATACGGCTAGCGGGAGCAATGAGCAGTTCTTC
TRBD1	TRBV18	TRBJ1-5	.	CASSPDRGGMNQPQHF	TGTGCCAGCTCACCAGACAGGGGAGGAATGAATCAGCCCCAGCATTTT
.	TRBV27	TRBJ2-3	.	CASSLYVGGLDTQYF	TGTGCCAGCAGTTTATATGTAGGGGGATTGGATACGCAGTATTTT
TRBD1	TRBV6-5	TRBJ1-5	.	CASREGASVNQPQHF	TGTGCCAGCAGGGAGGGGGCAAGTGTGAATCAGCCCCAGCATTTT
TRBD1	TRBV15	TRBJ2-7	.	CATSRDLVTGGYEQYF	TGTGCCACCAGCAGAGATCTCGTGACAGGGGGCTACGAGCAGTACTTC
TRBD2	TRBV11-1	TRBJ2-7	.	CASSTPFSGSSYEQYF	TGTGCCAGCAGCACCCCTTTCAGCGGGAGCTCCTACGAGCAGTACTTC
.	TRBV9	TRBJ1-5	once	CASSVEGGNQPQHF	TGTGCCAGCAGCGTAGAGGGCGGGAATCAGCCCCAGCATTTT
TRBD2	TRBV5-4	TRBJ2-7	few	CASRAAGDEQYF	TGTGCCAGCAGGGCGGCGGGGGACGAGCAGTACTTC
TRBD1	TRBV19	TRBJ1-2	once	CASSIDDRGVYGYTF	TGTGCCAGTAGTATAGATGACAGGGGAGTCTATGGCTACACCTTC
TRBD1	TRBV28	TRBJ1-1	.	CASSKPSGGANTEAFF	TGTGCCAGCAGTAAACCTTCAGGGGGCGCGAACACTGAAGCTTTCTTT
TRBD1	TRBV6-6	TRBJ1-2	.	CATSYLQGSDGYTF	TGTGCCACTTCATATTTACAGGGGTCCGATGGCTACACCTTC
TRBD1	TRBV3-1/TRBV3-2	TRBJ1-3	.	CASSQYRGFSSGNTIYF	TGTGCCAGCAGCCAGTACAGGGGCTTTAGCTCTGGAAACACCATATATTTT
.	TRBV27	TRBJ2-1	.	CASSLLYGVGLGEQFF	TGTGCCAGCAGTTTACTGTACGGGGTGGGTTTAGGTGAGCAGTTCTTC
TRBD2	TRBV10-3	TRBJ2-5	.	CAISSGTSGRWGEETQYF	TGTGCCATCAGTTCCGGGACTAGCGGGAGATGGGGGGAAGAGACCCAGTACTTC
.	TRBV18	TRBJ2-3	.	CASSQGSQFADTQYF	TGTGCCAGCTCACAGGGGTCTCAATTCGCAGATACGCAGTATTTT
.	TRBV11-2	TRBJ1-1	.	CASSLKGMNTEAFF	TGTGCCAGCAGCTTAAAGGGGATGAACACTGAAGCTTTCTTT
TRBD1	TRBV19	TRBJ2-6	.	CASSPDRAWANVLTF	TGTGCCAGTAGTCCGGACAGGGCCTGGGCCAACGTCCTGACTTTC